Listed below are T cell receptor beta chains from one sample, sequenced in a study of blood T cell repertoires in COVID-19. Assay used: immunoSEQ multiplex PCR; TCRdb lists only in-frame clones, some missing. The sample has fewer than 110,000 clones, more than 70% seen once. The specimen was peripheral blood. The source is a woman younger than 45 with acute or convalescent COVID-19. Both conserved end residues are part of each CDR3. The D gene is left open where the match is weak. Clone size is given for some rows only: seen once, a few or many times, or a class if the clone is expanded.

D: NA; J: TRBJ1-1; V: TRBV5-1; size: few; CDR3: CASTEQGFNTEAFF; DNA: TGCGCCAGCACGGAACAGGGTTTTAACACTGAAGCTTTCTTT
D: NA; J: TRBJ1-5; V: TRBV12-3/TRBV12-4; size: NA; CDR3: CASSRTVHQPQHF; DNA: TGTGCCAGCAGCCGGACAGTCCATCAGCCCCAGCATTTT
D: TRBD1; J: TRBJ2-3; V: TRBV5-1; size: NA; CDR3: CASSFGTGLTDTQYF; DNA: TGCGCCAGCAGCTTCGGGACAGGGCTCACAGATACGCAGTATTTT
D: TRBD1; J: TRBJ1-2; V: TRBV3-1/TRBV3-2; size: NA; CDR3: CASSRRDSYGYTF; DNA: TGTGCCAGCAGCCGTCGGGACAGCTATGGCTACACCTTC
D: NA; J: TRBJ1-4; V: TRBV7-9; size: NA; CDR3: CASSYRQDNEKLFF; DNA: TGTGCCAGCAGCTACAGGCAGGATAATGAAAAACTGTTTTTT
D: NA; J: TRBJ1-2; V: TRBV5-6; size: NA; CDR3: CASSHAGREGYTF; DNA: TGTGCCAGCAGCCACGCGGGGCGGGAAGGCTACACCTTC
D: TRBD1; J: TRBJ2-3; V: TRBV11-2; size: few; CDR3: CASRGQGVRTDTQYF; DNA: TGTGCCAGCCGCGGACAGGGCGTGCGGACAGATACGCAGTATTTT
D: TRBD1; J: TRBJ1-1; V: TRBV29-1; size: NA; CDR3: CSVAQGAENTEAFF; DNA: TGCAGCGTAGCACAGGGGGCGGAGAACACTGAAGCTTTCTTT
D: NA; J: TRBJ1-1; V: TRBV6-5; size: NA; CDR3: CASRVRDTEAFF; DNA: TGTGCCAGCAGGGTCAGGGATACTGAAGCTTTCTTT
D: TRBD1; J: TRBJ2-3; V: TRBV5-1; size: NA; CDR3: CASSLEGGQHTDTQYF; DNA: TGCGCCAGCAGCCTCGAAGGGGGACAGCACACAGATACGCAGTATTTT
D: TRBD1; J: TRBJ2-5; V: TRBV29-1; size: once; CDR3: CSGYQTGGAEETQYF; DNA: TGCAGCGGGTATCAGACAGGGGGCGCGGAAGAGACCCAGTACTTC
D: TRBD2; J: TRBJ2-1; V: TRBV15; size: NA; CDR3: CATNKRGVGGGTRGNEQFF; DNA: TGTGCCACCAACAAGAGGGGCGTTGGCGGGGGTACCCGGGGCAATGAGCAGTTCTTC
D: NA; J: TRBJ1-2; V: TRBV9; size: NA; CDR3: CASSVPQGRGYTF; DNA: TGTGCCAGCAGCGTACCACAGGGCCGGGGCTACACCTTC
D: TRBD1; J: TRBJ2-1; V: TRBV29-1; size: NA; CDR3: CSGGTALSYNEQFF; DNA: TGCAGCGGGGGGACAGCGCTCTCCTACAATGAGCAGTTCTTC
D: TRBD2; J: TRBJ2-7; V: TRBV11-2; size: NA; CDR3: CASSSGTSVSYEQYF; DNA: TGTGCCAGCAGCTCCGGGACTAGCGTCTCCTACGAGCAGTACTTC
D: TRBD1; J: TRBJ1-1; V: TRBV6-6; size: NA; CDR3: CASSYPDRGTEAFF; DNA: TGTGCCAGCAGTTACCCCGACAGGGGAACTGAAGCTTTCTTT
D: NA; J: TRBJ2-3; V: TRBV6-2/TRBV6-3; size: NA; CDR3: CASSYLSSVTDTQYF; DNA: TGTGCCAGCAGTTACCTTAGCTCCGTCACAGATACGCAGTATTTT
D: NA; J: TRBJ1-1; V: TRBV15; size: NA; CDR3: CATSRDGPQGRATEAFF; DNA: TGTGCCACCAGCAGAGATGGACCCCAGGGGCGGGCCACTGAAGCTTTCTTT
D: TRBD2; J: TRBJ2-7; V: TRBV2; size: NA; CDR3: CASSDPGGYEQYF; DNA: TGTGCCAGCAGTGATCCGGGGGGCTACGAGCAGTACTTC
D: NA; J: TRBJ1-2; V: TRBV6-6; size: NA; CDR3: CASSLRGGNYGYTF; DNA: TGTGCCAGCAGCCTGAGGGGGGGGAACTATGGCTACACCTTC
D: TRBD1; J: TRBJ1-1; V: TRBV12-3/TRBV12-4; size: NA; CDR3: CASISDRVGEAFF; DNA: TGTGCCAGCATTTCAGACAGGGTTGGTGAAGCTTTCTTT
D: TRBD1; J: TRBJ1-5; V: TRBV5-1; size: NA; CDR3: CASSPGTGNNQPQHF; DNA: TGCGCCAGCAGCCCGGGGACAGGGAACAATCAGCCCCAGCATTTT
D: NA; J: TRBJ1-2; V: TRBV3-1/TRBV3-2; size: NA; CDR3: CASSQDVPGNAYGYTF; DNA: TGTGCCAGCAGCCAAGATGTCCCAGGGAATGCCTATGGCTACACCTTC
D: TRBD2; J: TRBJ2-6; V: TRBV7-3; size: NA; CDR3: CASSPQPAGAGANVLTF; DNA: TGTGCCAGCAGCCCCCAACCCGCGGGGGCTGGGGCCAACGTCCTGACTTTC